This T cell receptor (beta chain) was observed in a study of CD8+CD57+ T cells in acquired aplastic anemia. Remarks on this clonotype: One end of the junction varies from germline; a read error may be responsible.

This CDR3 comprises 14 residues. Germline V gives CDR1 SGHVS, CDR2 FQNEAQ. It was genomic DNA that served as the template for profiling TCR beta VDJ and CDR3. TCRdb used MiXCR to reprocess the reads, holding one entry per CDR3 protein. The table has around 400,000 distinct CDR3 sequences, 60% to 80% seen once. The chain is built from TRBV7-8 and TRBJ1-5, with 8 bases that match TRBD1. Input material: sorted CD4+, CD8+, or CD8+CD57+ T cells (not recorded which) from PBMCs. This clonotype was sampled from a human donor in good health, serving as a control. DNA for the CDR3: TGTGCCAGCAGCACAGGACAGGGAGAAAACACTGAAGCTTTT. It encodes CASSTGQGENTEAF.